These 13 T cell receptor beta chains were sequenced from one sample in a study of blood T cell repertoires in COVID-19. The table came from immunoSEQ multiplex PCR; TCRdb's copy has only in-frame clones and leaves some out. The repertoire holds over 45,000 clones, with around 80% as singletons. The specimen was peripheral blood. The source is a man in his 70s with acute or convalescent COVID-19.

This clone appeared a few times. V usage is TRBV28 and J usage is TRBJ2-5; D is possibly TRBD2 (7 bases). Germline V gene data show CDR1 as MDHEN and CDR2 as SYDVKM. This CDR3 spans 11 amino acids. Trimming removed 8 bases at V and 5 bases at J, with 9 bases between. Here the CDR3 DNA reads TGTGCCAGCGGGAGGGGGGAGACCCAGTACTTC. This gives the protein CASGRGETQYF.

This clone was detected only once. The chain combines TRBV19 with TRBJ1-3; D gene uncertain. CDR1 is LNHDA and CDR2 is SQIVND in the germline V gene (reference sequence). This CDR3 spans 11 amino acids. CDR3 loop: CASGPGNTIYF. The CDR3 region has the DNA TGTGCATCAGGTCCGGGAAACACCATATATTTT.

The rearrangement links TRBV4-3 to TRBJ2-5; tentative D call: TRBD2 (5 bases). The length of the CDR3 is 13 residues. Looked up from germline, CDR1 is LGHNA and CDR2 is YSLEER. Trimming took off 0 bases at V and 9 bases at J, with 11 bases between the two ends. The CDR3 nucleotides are TGCGCCAGCAGCCAAGATCGCCGAGCGGCCCAGTACTTC. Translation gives CASSQDRRAAQYF.

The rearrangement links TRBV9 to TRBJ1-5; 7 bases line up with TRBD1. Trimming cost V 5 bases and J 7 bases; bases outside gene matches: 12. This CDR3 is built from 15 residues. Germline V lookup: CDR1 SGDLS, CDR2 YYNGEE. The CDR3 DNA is TGTGCCAGCAGTGAGGGGGCAGGGGCGAAGCAGCCCCAGCATTTT. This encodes CASSEGAGAKQPQHF.

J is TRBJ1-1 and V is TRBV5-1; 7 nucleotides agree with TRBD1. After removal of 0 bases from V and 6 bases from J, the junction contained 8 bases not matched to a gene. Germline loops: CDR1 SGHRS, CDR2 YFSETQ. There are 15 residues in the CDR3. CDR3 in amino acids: CASSLVATGSAEAFF. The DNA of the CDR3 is TGCGCCAGCAGCTTGGTGGCGACAGGGAGCGCTGAAGCTTTCTTT.

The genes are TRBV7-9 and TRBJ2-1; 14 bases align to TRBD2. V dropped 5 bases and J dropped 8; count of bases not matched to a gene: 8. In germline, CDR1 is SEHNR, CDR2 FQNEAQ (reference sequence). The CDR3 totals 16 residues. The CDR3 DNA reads TGTGCCAGCAGCCGAGGGACTAGCGGGAGTCGGGATGAGCAGTTCTTC. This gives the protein CASSRGTSGSRDEQFF.

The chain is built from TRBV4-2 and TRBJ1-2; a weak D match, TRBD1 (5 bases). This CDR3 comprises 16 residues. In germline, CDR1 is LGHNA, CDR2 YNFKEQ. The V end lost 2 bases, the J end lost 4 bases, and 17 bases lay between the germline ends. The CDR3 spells CASSQSGTPGTYGYTF. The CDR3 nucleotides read TGTGCCAGCAGCCAATCCGGGACTCCCGGAACCTATGGCTACACCTTC.

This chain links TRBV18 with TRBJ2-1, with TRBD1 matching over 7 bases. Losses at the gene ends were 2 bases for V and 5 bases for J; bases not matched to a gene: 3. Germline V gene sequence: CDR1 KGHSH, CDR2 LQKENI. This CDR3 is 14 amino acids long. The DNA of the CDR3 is TGTGCCAGCTCACCAGGGACAGAAAACAATGAGCAGTTCTTC. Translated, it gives CASSPGTENNEQFF. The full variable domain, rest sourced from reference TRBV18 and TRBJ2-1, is NAGVMQNPRHLVRRRGQEARLRCSPMKGHSHVYWYRQLPEEGLKFMVYLQKENIIDESGMPKERFSAEFPKEGPSILRIQQVVRGDSAAYFCASSPGTENNEQFFGPGTRLTVL.

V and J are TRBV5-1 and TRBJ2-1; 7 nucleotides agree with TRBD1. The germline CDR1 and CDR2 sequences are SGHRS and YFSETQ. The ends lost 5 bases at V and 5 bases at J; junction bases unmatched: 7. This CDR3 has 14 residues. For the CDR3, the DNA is TGCGCCAGCAGAAGAACAGGGGCGGACAATGAGCAGTTCTTC. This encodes CASRRTGADNEQFF.

CDR3 in amino acids: CASSISGQGVQQYF. The CDR3 DNA follows: TGTGCCAGCAGTATCTCGGGACAGGGGGTACAGCAGTACTTC. The chain couples TRBV11-2 to TRBJ2-7, with 11 bases lining up with TRBD1. Per the germline V gene, CDR1 is SGHAT and CDR2 is FQNNGV. CDR3 size: 14 residues. Trimming cost V 6 bases and J 8 bases; bases outside gene matches: 9.

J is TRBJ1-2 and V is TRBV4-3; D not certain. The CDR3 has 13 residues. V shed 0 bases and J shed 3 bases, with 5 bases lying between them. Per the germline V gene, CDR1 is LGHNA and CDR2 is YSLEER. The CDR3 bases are TGCGCCAGCAGCCAAGACCGGGACTATGGCTACACCTTC. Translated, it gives CASSQDRDYGYTF.

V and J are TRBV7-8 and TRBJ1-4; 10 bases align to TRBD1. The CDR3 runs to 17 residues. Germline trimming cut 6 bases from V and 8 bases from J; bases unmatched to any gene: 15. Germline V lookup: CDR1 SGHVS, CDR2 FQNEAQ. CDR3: CASRKGQGSLGGEKLFF. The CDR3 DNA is TGTGCCAGCAGAAAGGGACAGGGGTCGTTGGGGGGAGAAAAACTGTTTTTT.

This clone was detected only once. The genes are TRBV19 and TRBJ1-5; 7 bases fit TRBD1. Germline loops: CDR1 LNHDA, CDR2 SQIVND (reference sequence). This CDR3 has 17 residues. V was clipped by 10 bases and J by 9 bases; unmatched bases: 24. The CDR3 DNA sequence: TGTGCCACCTTTGGGACAGACTCCCCGTGGGGGGATCGGCCCCAGCATTTT. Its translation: CATFGTDSPWGDRPQHF.